This T cell receptor (beta chain) was obtained from a study of blood T cell repertoires in COVID-19. Looking at the study overall: Sources were T cells, B-cell-depleted T cells, or PBMCs; the material itself was cDNA or gDNA.

Original processing notes: Counts of nucleated cells, estimated from reference gene primer amplification, were obtained. Sequenced by immunoSEQ multiplex PCR; TCRdb stores in-frame clones only, minus some. V, J and clone size are those of that table, while D and trimming were read from the DNA. The repertoire holds about 210,000 clones, with roughly 84% as singletons. V was clipped by 1 base and J by 4 bases, with 9 bases between them. The CDR3 runs to 14 residues. CDR1 is LGHNA and CDR2 is YNFKEQ in the germline V gene. The clonotype originates from a man aged 50-60 years with active or convalescent COVID-19. Sequenced: peripheral blood. The chain combines TRBV4-2 with TRBJ2-3, with D maybe TRBD2 (6 bases). In DNA, the CDR3 is TGTGCCAGCAGCCAAGGAACTAGCCCAGATACGCAGTATTTT. This encodes CASSQGTSPDTQYF.